Sequencing of this T cell receptor (beta chain) was carried out in a study of OX40 agonist ivuxolimab in advanced cancers. Looking at the study overall: Patients assigned to dose escalation were diagnosed with hepatocellular carcinoma, melanoma, renal cell or head and neck cancer. Past anti-PD-1, anti-PD-L1 or anti-CTLA-4 therapy was accepted, and roughly 37% had received some. Study conclusions and caveats: Both blood CD4+ and CD8+ T cells showed clonal growth by week 6 at 0.1 to 3.0 mg/kg. Researchers report that CD8+ T cells had, on average, more expanded clones than CD4+.

CDR3 length: 18 residues. The germline V gene has CDR1 MDHEN and CDR2 SYDVKM. V shed 7 bases and J shed 0 bases, with 22 bases lying between them. TCRdb's copy holds only in-frame clones and misses some; the assay was immunoSEQ multiplex PCR. The repertoire holds approximately 57,000 clones, with 83% as singletons. With regard to this clone: Its target is not known.

V is TRBV28 and J is TRBJ1-5; D remains unclear. Here the sequenced sample was CD4+ or CD8+ T cells sorted from blood, taken in a trial of the OX40 agonist ivuxolimab. The clonotype comes from an adult with an advanced solid tumor such as melanoma, head and neck, liver or kidney cancer. CDR3: CASKEDAQGRFSNQPQHF. In DNA form, the CDR3 reads TGTGCCAGCAAGGAGGATGCCCAAGGACGGTTTAGCAATCAGCCCCAGCATTTT. Combining the CDR3 with reference TRBV28 and TRBJ1-5 gives the whole variable domain DVKVTQSSRYLVKRTGEKVFLECVQDMDHENMFWYRQDPGLGLRLIYFSYDVKMKEKGDIPEGYSVSREKKERFSLILESASTNQTSMYLCASKEDAQGRFSNQPQHFGDGTRLSIL.